These 24 T cell receptor beta chains were sequenced from one sample in a study of shared clonotypes between healthy human individuals. Only in-frame clones appear in the TCRdb table, and some are missing; sequencing was by immunoSEQ multiplex PCR. This repertoire shows about a million clones, roughly 80% found once; its top ten account for 0.89%. The sample was memory CD4+ T cells from PBMCs. The subset was: CD45RA-negative fraction. Receptors originate from a man younger than 30 in good health. Some clones in this sample may be carry-over from other donors' samples.

A few counts support this clone. The chain couples TRBV10-3 to TRBJ1-5; possible D gene TRBD1, 5 bases. With 4 bases removed from V and 0 bases from J, the gap between germline ends came to 10 bases. The CDR3 loop spans 15 amino acids. The germline V gene encodes CDR1 ENHRY and CDR2 SYGVKD. CDR3: CAISGDSGSNQPQHF. CDR3 DNA sequence: TGTGCCATCAGTGGAGACAGTGGTAGCAATCAGCCCCAGCATTTT.

The chain carries TRBV6-5 and TRBJ2-1; 7 nucleotides line up with TRBD2. The length of the CDR3 is 14 residues. Germline trimming cut 5 bases from V and 1 base from J; bases unmatched to any gene: 2. CDR1 MNHEY and CDR2 SVGAGI come from the germline V gene. The CDR3 DNA follows: TGTGCCAGCAGTCGGACTAGTTCCTACAATGAGCAGTTCTTC. Translation gives CASSRTSSYNEQFF.

The J gene is TRBJ2-1, the V gene TRBV7-3; D is undetermined. The CDR3 consists of 16 residues. V lost 0 bases, J lost 6 bases, and 15 bases lay in between. The germline CDR1 and CDR2 sequences are SGHTA and FQGTGA. This chain's CDR3 is CASSLTRSQRFNEQFF. Written as DNA, the CDR3 is TGTGCCAGCAGCTTAACGAGAAGCCAGCGTTTCAATGAGCAGTTCTTC.

On this clone itself: Other nucleotide sequences in the sample specify the same CDR3. The chain links TRBV5-1 to TRBJ2-2; tentatively, D is TRBD1 or TRBD2 (5 bases each). The CDR3 runs 15 residues. V was trimmed by 5 bases and J by 1 base, leaving 12 bases between them. Germline V gene lookup returns CDR1 SGHRS and CDR2 YFSETQ. CDR3 sequence: CASSSGTVNTGELFF. The CDR3 nucleotides are TGCGCCAGCAGTTCCGGGACGGTGAACACCGGGGAGCTGTTTTTT. The whole variable domain, remainder taken from reference TRBV5-1 and TRBJ2-2, is KAGVTQTPRYLIKTRGQQVTLSCSPISGHRSVSWYQQTPGQGLQFLFEYFSETQRNKGNFPGRFSGRQFSNSRSEMNVSTLELGDSALYLCASSSGTVNTGELFFGEGSRLTVL.

The gene calls are TRBV4-3 and TRBJ2-1; possibly TRBD1 or TRBD2 for D (5 bases each). Trimming removed 1 base from V and 4 bases from J, with 11 bases in between. This CDR3 is built from 15 residues. CDR1 is LGHNA and CDR2 is YSLEER in the germline V gene. In DNA, the CDR3 is TGCGCCAGCAGCCAAGGGGGGAGTATATACAATGAGCAGTTCTTC. Its translation: CASSQGGSIYNEQFF.

Worth noting for this clone: This sample also contains other DNA sequences that code for the same CDR3. CDR3 DNA: TGCGCCAGCAGCGGGGGACTAGCGGCCTACAATGAGCAGTTCTTC. Protein sequence: CASSGGLAAYNEQFF. This rearrangement joins TRBV5-1 to TRBJ2-1; 11 bases match TRBD2. This CDR3 contains 15 residues. Germline CDR1 and CDR2: SGHRS and YFSETQ. V was clipped by 4 bases and J by 2 bases; unmatched bases: 2.

This chain uses TRBV5-1 with TRBJ2-3; 11 bases are shared with TRBD2. The CDR3 runs to 16 residues. Germline V lookup: CDR1 SGHRS, CDR2 YFSETQ. The J segment lost 1 base and the V segment lost 5 bases, leaving 6 bases of the junction unmatched. CDR3 sequence: CASSQRLAGRTDTQYF. DNA of the CDR3: TGCGCCAGCAGTCAAAGACTAGCGGGACGCACAGATACGCAGTATTTT.

About this clone itself: It may be a read error: a sequence one base away is much more abundant. This chain uses TRBV28 with TRBJ2-7; D perhaps matches TRBD1 (5 bases). The CDR3 sequence is 14 residues long. Looked up from germline, CDR1 is MDHEN and CDR2 is SYDVKM. CDR3 sequence: CASPLQGTVCERYF. CDR3 sequence (DNA): TGTGCCAGCCCCCTCCAGGGAACCGTCTGCGAGCGGTACTTC.

Concerning this clone: One junction end disagrees with the germline gene, perhaps due to a read error. The rearrangement links TRBV5-4 to TRBJ2-2; TRBD2 is a possible D gene (6 bases). Germline CDR1 SGHNT, CDR2 YYREEE (reference sequence). This CDR3 has 14 amino acids. This CDR3 is CASRIGGGAGKLFF. The CDR3 region has the DNA TGTGCCAGCAGGATTGGGGGAGGCGCCGGGAAGCTGTTTTTT.

In DNA, the CDR3 is TGTGCCAGCAGTTTAACACCCGGGACACTTTTCTCTGGAAACACCATATATTTT. Translated: CASSLTPGTLFSGNTIYF. The chain recombines TRBV28 with TRBJ1-3; weak D call: TRBD1 (6 bases). Germline loops: CDR1 MDHEN, CDR2 SYDVKM. V lost 2 bases to trimming and J lost 0 bases, with 17 bases between them. The CDR3 contains 18 residues.

This chain links TRBV29-1 with TRBJ2-7; D unclear. Looked up from germline, CDR1 is SQVTM and CDR2 is ANQGSEA. Trimming removed 3 bases at V and 2 bases at J, with 14 bases between. The length of the CDR3 is 14 residues. For the CDR3, the DNA is TGCAGCGTTGAGGTGGACCAGAATGCCTACGAGCAGTACTTC. It yields the protein CSVEVDQNAYEQYF.

V is TRBV30 and J is TRBJ2-2, with 9 nucleotides matching TRBD1. This CDR3 has 15 residues. CDR1 and CDR2 (germline): GTSNPN, SVGIG (reference sequence). V trimming: 3 bases; J trimming: 10 bases; junction bases outside the gene matches: 12. The CDR3 sequence: CAWSEGTGYFEELFF. In nucleotides, the CDR3 is TGTGCCTGGAGCGAGGGGACAGGGTATTTCGAGGAGCTGTTTTTT.

V is TRBV20-1 and J is TRBJ1-2; a possible D gene is TRBD1 (5 bases). V was pared by 8 bases and J by 8 bases, with 15 bases between. Germline V gene lookup returns CDR1 DFQATT and CDR2 SNEGSKA (reference sequence). This CDR3 spans 11 amino acids. The CDR3 is CSLGGPGGYTF. The DNA for the CDR3 is TGCAGTCTGGGGGGTCCGGGCGGCTACACCTTC.

V usage is TRBV5-4 and J usage is TRBJ2-7; D perhaps matches TRBD1 (6 bases). Germline assignment: CDR1 SGHNT and CDR2 YYREEE (reference sequence). Deletions cut 2 bases from V and 2 bases from J, with 11 bases between. The CDR3 is 14 amino acids. The chain's CDR3 is CASSFLQGPYEQYF. The CDR3, as DNA: TGTGCCAGCAGCTTTTTACAGGGACCCTACGAGCAGTACTTC.

In DNA, the CDR3 is TGTGCCAGCAGGAAGGGGGGAGAATTCTACAATGAGCAGTTCTTC. This gives the protein CASRKGGEFYNEQFF. The chain links TRBV2 to TRBJ2-1; D might be TRBD1 or TRBD2, each matching 6 bases. Germline CDR1 SNHLY, CDR2 FYNNEI. The CDR3 runs to 15 residues. V lost 6 bases and J 3 bases, leaving 15 bases between the germline ends.

This clone was seen a handful of times. This chain joins TRBV2 and TRBJ1-5; tentatively, D is TRBD1 (5 bases). The CDR3 covers 15 residues. V lost 4 bases to trimming and J lost 3 bases, with 13 bases between them. Looked up from germline, CDR1 is SNHLY and CDR2 is FYNNEI. The CDR3 DNA reads TGTGCCAGCAGTGGGGGAGGGGCCACCAATCAGCCCCAGCATTTT. It codes for CASSGGGATNQPQHF.

The rearrangement links TRBV9 to TRBJ2-5; D unclear. The CDR3 sequence is 13 residues long. Germline V gene lookup returns CDR1 SGDLS and CDR2 YYNGEE. The V and J ends lost 0 bases and 4 bases respectively, with 7 bases between them. The CDR3 DNA sequence: TGTGCCAGCAGCGTAGACTCGGGAGAGACCCAGTACTTC. The encoded protein is CASSVDSGETQYF.

V is TRBV19 and J is TRBJ2-6, with D possibly matching TRBD2 (5 bases). CDR1 LNHDA and CDR2 SQIVND come from the germline V gene (reference sequence). The CDR3 consists of 17 residues. Trimming removed 6 bases at V and 0 bases at J, with 15 bases between. CDR3 bases: TGTGCCAGTAGGCACCATTCGGGGTACTCTGGGGCCAACGTCCTGACTTTC. This codes for CASRHHSGYSGANVLTF.

This clone was counted only a few times. J is TRBJ2-7 and V is TRBV5-4; 7 bases align to TRBD2. The V gene end was trimmed by 4 bases and the J gene end by 5 bases; junction bases not matched to a gene: 12. Germline V CDR1 and CDR2: SGHNT, YYREEE (reference sequence). The CDR3 sequence is 15 residues long. CDR3: CASSPAGTQFNEQYF. DNA for the CDR3: TGTGCCAGCAGCCCAGCGGGGACTCAGTTCAACGAGCAGTACTTC.

This chain connects TRBV10-3 to TRBJ1-1, with D unclear. The germline V gene encodes CDR1 ENHRY and CDR2 SYGVKD. The ends were cut back, 6 bases at V and 4 bases at J, with 9 bases in the middle. The CDR3 spans 12 residues. CDR3 protein: CAIRGYGTEAFF. The CDR3 nucleotides are TGTGCCATCAGGGGCTACGGCACTGAAGCTTTCTTT.

This chain uses TRBV27 with TRBJ2-7; 7 bases match TRBD1. The CDR3 totals 18 residues. The ends lost 6 bases at V and 4 bases at J; junction bases unmatched: 21. Germline CDR1 is MNHEY and CDR2 is SMNVEV (reference sequence). Written as DNA, the CDR3 is TGTGCCAGCAGCTTGGGGGCCCTAGACAGGGAAGGCCGGTACGAGCAGTACTTC. Amino acids: CASSLGALDREGRYEQYF.

V usage is TRBV5-8 and J usage is TRBJ1-3, with D possibly being TRBD1 (5 bases). Between the trimmed V and J ends, which lost 0 bases and 2 bases, there was a span of 15 bases. CDR3 length: 17 amino acids. In germline, CDR1 is SGHTS, CDR2 YDEGEE. The DNA of the CDR3 is TGTGCCAGCAGCTTGGGGGGCGGAGGATGGACTGGAAACACCATATATTTT. Protein sequence: CASSLGGGGWTGNTIYF.

The rearrangement uses TRBV12-5 and TRBJ2-1; D uncertain. V lost 2 bases and J lost 0, with 14 bases in between. The CDR3 loop spans 17 amino acids. Germline V CDR1 and CDR2: LGHNT, FRNRAP. The CDR3 sequence: CASGLMTPPSSYNEQFF. The CDR3 DNA follows: TGTGCTAGTGGTTTGATGACACCCCCGAGCTCCTACAATGAGCAGTTCTTC.

The chain has TRBV30 and TRBJ1-3; no clear D gene. The CDR3 has 15 amino acids. Trimming cost V 0 bases and J 0 bases, with 9 bases left between them. Germline CDR1 and CDR2: GTSNPN and SVGIG (reference sequence). CDR3 DNA: TGTGCCTGGAGTGTCGGCCTGAACTCTGGAAACACCATATATTTT. Translated: CAWSVGLNSGNTIYF.